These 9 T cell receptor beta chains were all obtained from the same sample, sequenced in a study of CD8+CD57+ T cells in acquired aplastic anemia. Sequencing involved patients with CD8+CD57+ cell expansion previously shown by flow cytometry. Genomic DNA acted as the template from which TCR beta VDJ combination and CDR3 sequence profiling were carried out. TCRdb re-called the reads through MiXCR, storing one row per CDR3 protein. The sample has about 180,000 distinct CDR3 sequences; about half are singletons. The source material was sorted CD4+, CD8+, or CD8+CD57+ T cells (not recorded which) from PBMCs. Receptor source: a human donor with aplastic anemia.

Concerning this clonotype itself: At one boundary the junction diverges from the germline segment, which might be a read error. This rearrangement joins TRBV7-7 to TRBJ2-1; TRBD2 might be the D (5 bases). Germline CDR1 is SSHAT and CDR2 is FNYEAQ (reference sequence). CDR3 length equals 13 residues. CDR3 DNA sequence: TGTGCTAGCAGCCCGGACTCGTACAATGAGCAGTTCTTC. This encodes CASSPDSYNEQFF.

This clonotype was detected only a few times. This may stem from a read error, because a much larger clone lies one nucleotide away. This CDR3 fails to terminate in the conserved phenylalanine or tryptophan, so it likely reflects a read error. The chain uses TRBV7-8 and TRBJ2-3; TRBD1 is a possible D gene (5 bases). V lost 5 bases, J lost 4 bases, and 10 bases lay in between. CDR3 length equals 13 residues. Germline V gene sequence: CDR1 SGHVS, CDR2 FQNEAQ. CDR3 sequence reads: CASSHSTADTQYL. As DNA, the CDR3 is TGTGCCAGCAGCCACTCGACAGCAGATACGCAGTATCTT.

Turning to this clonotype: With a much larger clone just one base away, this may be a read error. The CDR3 DNA sequence: TGTGCCAGCAGCTTGGGCGGGGGGGCATCATATGAGACCCGGTACTTC. Protein sequence: CASSLGGGASYETRYF. The V and J genes are TRBV5-6 and TRBJ2-5; TRBD2 matches at 9 bases. The germline gives CDR1 SGHDT, CDR2 YYEEEE. The CDR3 runs 16 residues.

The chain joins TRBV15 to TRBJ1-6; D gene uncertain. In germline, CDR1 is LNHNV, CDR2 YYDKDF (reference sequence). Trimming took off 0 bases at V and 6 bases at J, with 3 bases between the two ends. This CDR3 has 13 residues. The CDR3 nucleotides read TGTGCCACCAGCAGAGACAGTAATTCACCCCTCCACTTT. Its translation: CATSRDSNSPLHF.

Written as DNA, the CDR3 is TGCAGCGTTGAAACGGAAGGGGGGAGCTCCTACGAGCAGTACTTC. Its translation is CSVETEGGSSYEQYF. V and J are TRBV29-1 and TRBJ2-7; D assignment may be TRBD1 or TRBD2 (6 bases each). With 2 bases removed from V and 0 bases from J, the gap between germline ends came to 14 bases. Germline loops: CDR1 SQVTM, CDR2 ANQGSEA. CDR3 length: 15 residues.

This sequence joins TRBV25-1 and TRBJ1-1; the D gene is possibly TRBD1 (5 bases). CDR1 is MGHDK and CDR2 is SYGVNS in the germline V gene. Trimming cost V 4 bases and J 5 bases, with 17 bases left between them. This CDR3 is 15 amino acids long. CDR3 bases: TGTGCCAGCAGTGCTAAAGTTTCAGGGTTTACTGAAGCTTTCTTT. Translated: CASSAKVSGFTEAFF.

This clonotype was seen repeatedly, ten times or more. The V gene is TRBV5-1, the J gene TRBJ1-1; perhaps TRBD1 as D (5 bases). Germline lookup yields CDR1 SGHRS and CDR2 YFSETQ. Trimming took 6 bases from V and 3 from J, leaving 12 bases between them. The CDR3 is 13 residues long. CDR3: CASKVEGDTEAFF. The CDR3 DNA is TGCGCCAGCAAAGTAGAAGGGGACACTGAAGCTTTCTTT. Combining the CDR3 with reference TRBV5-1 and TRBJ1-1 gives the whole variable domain KAGVTQTPRYLIKTRGQQVTLSCSPISGHRSVSWYQQTPGQGLQFLFEYFSETQRNKGNFPGRFSGRQFSNSRSEMNVSTLELGDSALYLCASKVEGDTEAFFGQGTRLTVV.

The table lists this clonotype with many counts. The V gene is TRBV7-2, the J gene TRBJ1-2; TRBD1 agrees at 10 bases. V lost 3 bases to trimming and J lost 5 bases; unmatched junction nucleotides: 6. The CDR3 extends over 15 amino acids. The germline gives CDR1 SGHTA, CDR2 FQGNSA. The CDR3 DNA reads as TGTGCCAGCAGCTTGAGCCGGGACAGGGGTTATGGCTACACCTTC. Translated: CASSLSRDRGYGYTF.

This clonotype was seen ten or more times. In DNA, the CDR3 is TGCGCCAGCAGGGACTATCCTTCAGATACGCAGTATTTT. Translated, it gives CASRDYPSDTQYF. The chain combines TRBV5-1 with TRBJ2-3; D is perhaps TRBD2 (6 bases). The CDR3 is made up of 13 amino acids. CDR1 is SGHRS, CDR2 YFSETQ, per germline. V was shortened by 5 bases and J by 4 bases, with 11 bases between the two germline ends.